The subject of this entry is one TCR beta chain. Using immunoSEQ multiplex PCR, the repertoire was profiled, and TCRdb retains in-frame clones only, with some absent. The sample has a few hundred thousand clones, about four fifths seen once. These data belong to a study of blood T cell repertoires in COVID-19. In terms of age and location, participants ranged from roughly 18 to 90 years and lived in approximately 24 US areas. Participant-given clinical history determined each cohort assignment. The germline CDR1 and CDR2 sequences are SQVTM and ANQGSEA. This CDR3 has 12 amino acids. Unmatched junction bases numbered 4, after V lost 6 bases and J lost 5 bases.

The chain has TRBV29-1 and TRBJ2-7; 10 positions agree with TRBD1. This TCR came from a woman in her 40s with acute COVID-19. Sequenced: PBMCs or T cells enriched from blood (not recorded which). DNA of the CDR3: TGCAGCGTCGGGACAGGGGTCGACGAGCAGTACTTC. Protein sequence: CSVGTGVDEQYF.